A selection of T cell receptor beta chains follows, all from one sample in a study of PD-1 blockade in classical Hodgkin lymphoma. Data came from immunoSEQ multiplex PCR; TCRdb stores just in-frame clones and leaves some out. The sample lists about 110,000 clones, 80% to 90% seen once, with about 20% in the top ten. The input for sequencing was peripheral blood mononuclear cells (PBMCs), taken before the second cycle of nivolumab. The source is a human donor with classical Hodgkin lymphoma. Each CDR3 is given without its conserved first and last residue. Each record gives: CDR3 protein, V gene, J gene.

cdr3_aa: ASAGTGGSIEQY
v_call: TRBV5-1
j_call: TRBJ2-7

cdr3_aa: ASSENFGPGELF
v_call: TRBV2
j_call: TRBJ2-2

cdr3_aa: ASSPYMNTEAF
v_call: TRBV28
j_call: TRBJ1-1

cdr3_aa: AQGGSYNEQF
v_call: TRBV2
j_call: TRBJ2-1

cdr3_aa: ASSYSTAGMNTEAF
v_call: TRBV6-5
j_call: TRBJ1-1

cdr3_aa: ASSQDKGRIYNEQF
v_call: TRBV14
j_call: TRBJ2-1

cdr3_aa: ASSLGGEELNTEAF
v_call: TRBV5-4
j_call: TRBJ1-1

cdr3_aa: ASSLEQDRVN
v_call: TRBV5-4
j_call: TRBJ2-5

cdr3_aa: ASSLEAGTFSGNTIY
v_call: TRBV7-6
j_call: TRBJ1-3

cdr3_aa: ASSTEGQGGGYT
v_call: TRBV6-6
j_call: TRBJ1-2

cdr3_aa: AWSVPGRQY
v_call: TRBV30
j_call: TRBJ2-4

cdr3_aa: ASTSRTSGSYEQY
v_call: TRBV27
j_call: TRBJ2-7

cdr3_aa: ASSLRRGESGNTIY
v_call: TRBV5-4
j_call: TRBJ1-3

cdr3_aa: ASSSSEAVSNQPQH
v_call: TRBV5-6
j_call: TRBJ1-5

cdr3_aa: ASSLMASYHEQF
v_call: TRBV5-4
j_call: TRBJ2-1

cdr3_aa: ASSYGVQETQY
v_call: TRBV27
j_call: TRBJ2-5

cdr3_aa: ASSADREGGEQY
v_call: TRBV5-1
j_call: TRBJ2-7

cdr3_aa: ASRTVAGANTGELF
v_call: TRBV11-2
j_call: TRBJ2-2

cdr3_aa: ASSVLVEGPYGYT
v_call: TRBV2
j_call: TRBJ1-2

cdr3_aa: ASSLGQLGPGANVLT
v_call: TRBV7-2
j_call: TRBJ2-6

cdr3_aa: ASRPEMVWPNEKLF
v_call: TRBV4-1
j_call: TRBJ1-4

cdr3_aa: SVEGTSGTNNEQF
v_call: TRBV29-1
j_call: TRBJ2-1

cdr3_aa: ASSSGLAINEQF
v_call: TRBV11-3
j_call: TRBJ2-1

cdr3_aa: ASRTGTRDTGELF
v_call: TRBV19
j_call: TRBJ2-2

cdr3_aa: ASSLSAPGTGELF
v_call: TRBV27
j_call: TRBJ2-2

cdr3_aa: ASSLMAGGPYEQY
v_call: TRBV5-1
j_call: TRBJ2-7

cdr3_aa: ASSLPMLGETQY
v_call: TRBV28
j_call: TRBJ2-5

cdr3_aa: ASSFLDTSLLF
v_call: TRBV27
j_call: TRBJ1-4

cdr3_aa: ASSVATRESETQY
v_call: TRBV9
j_call: TRBJ2-5